This T cell receptor (beta chain) stems from a study of blood T cell repertoires in COVID-19. Across the study: Acute and convalescent COVID-19 samples came from the United States, Italy and Spain.

Germline V CDR1 and CDR2: SEHNR, FQNEAQ (reference sequence). Trimming shortened V by 5 bases and J by 3 bases, and 16 bases separated the two germline ends. CDR3 length: 15 amino acids. As processed by the authors: Using reference gene primer amplification, nucleated cell counts were estimated. Data came from immunoSEQ multiplex PCR; TCRdb stores just in-frame clones and leaves some out. The V and J calls and clone size are taken from that table; D and trimming were inferred from the DNA. The sample has about 270,000 clones, more than 80% seen once; the top ten hold 2.4%. The clonotype was recovered from a woman younger than 35 who had recovered from COVID-19. The chain employs TRBV7-9 and TRBJ2-5; perhaps TRBD1 as D (5 bases). Sequenced input: PBMCs or T cells enriched from blood (not recorded which). In nucleotides, the CDR3 is TGTGCCAGCAGCAGGTGGGTCGGACAAAAAGAGACCCAGTACTTC. Residues: CASSRWVGQKETQYF.